The source of this T cell receptor (beta chain) is a study of shared clonotypes between healthy human individuals. Study-level results: Generation of non-shared clonotypes was less probable than generation of clonotypes shared by all four donors. Rarefaction gave evidence that sorted-subset sequencing remained incomplete despite large depth.

The CDR3 loop spans 13 amino acids. Trimming stripped 3 bases from V and 3 bases from J, with 8 bases between. CDR1 is WNHNN, CDR2 SYGVQD, per germline (reference sequence). TCRdb keeps only in-frame clones here, not all; method: immunoSEQ multiplex PCR. The sample records some 900,000 clones, around three quarters being singletons. As regards this clone: The antigen is undetermined.

V is TRBV10-1 and J is TRBJ2-5, with D possibly matching TRBD2 (5 bases). The clonotype originates from a man younger than 35 in good health. The sequenced sample consisted of memory CD4+ T cells sorted from blood. Noted subset: CD45RA-negative fraction. The CDR3, as DNA: TGCGCCAGCAGTGAAGACTACAAAGAGACCCAGTACTTC. It codes for CASSEDYKETQYF.